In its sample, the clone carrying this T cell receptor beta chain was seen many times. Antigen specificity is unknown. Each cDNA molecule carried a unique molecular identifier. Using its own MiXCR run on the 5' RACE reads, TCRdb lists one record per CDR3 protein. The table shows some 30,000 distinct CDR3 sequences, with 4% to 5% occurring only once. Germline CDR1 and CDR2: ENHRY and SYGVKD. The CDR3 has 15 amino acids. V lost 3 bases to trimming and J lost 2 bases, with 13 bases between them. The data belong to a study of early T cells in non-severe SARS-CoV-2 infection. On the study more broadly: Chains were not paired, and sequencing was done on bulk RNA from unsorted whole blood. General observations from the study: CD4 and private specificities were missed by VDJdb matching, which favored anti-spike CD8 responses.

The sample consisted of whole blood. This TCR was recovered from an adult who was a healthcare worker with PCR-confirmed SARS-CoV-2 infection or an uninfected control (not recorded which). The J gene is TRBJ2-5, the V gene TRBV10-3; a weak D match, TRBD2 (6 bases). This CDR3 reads CAISDLGTQQETQYF. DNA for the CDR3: TGTGCCATCAGTGACTTAGGGACTCAACAAGAGACCCAGTACTTC.